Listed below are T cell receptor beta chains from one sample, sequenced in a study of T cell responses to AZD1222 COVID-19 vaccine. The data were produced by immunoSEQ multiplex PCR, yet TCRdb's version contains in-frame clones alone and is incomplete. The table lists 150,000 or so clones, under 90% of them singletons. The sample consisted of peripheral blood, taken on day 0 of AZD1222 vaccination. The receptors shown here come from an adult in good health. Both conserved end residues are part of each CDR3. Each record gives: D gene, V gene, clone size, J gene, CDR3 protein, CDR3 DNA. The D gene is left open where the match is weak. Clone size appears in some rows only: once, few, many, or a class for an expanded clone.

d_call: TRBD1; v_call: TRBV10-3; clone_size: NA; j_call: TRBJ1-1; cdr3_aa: CAISESTGVANGGAFF; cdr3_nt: TGTGCCATCAGTGAGTCGACAGGGGTAGCCAACGGGGGGGCTTTCTTT
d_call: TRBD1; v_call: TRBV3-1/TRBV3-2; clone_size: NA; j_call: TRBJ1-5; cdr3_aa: CASSLGTGDQPQHF; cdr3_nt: TGTGCCAGCAGCCTCGGGACAGGGGATCAGCCCCAGCATTTT
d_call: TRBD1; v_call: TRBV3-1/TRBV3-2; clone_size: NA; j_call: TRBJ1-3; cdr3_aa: CASSQVSLFGGQVISGNTIYF; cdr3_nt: TGTGCCAGCAGCCAAGTGTCTCTTTTTGGGGGACAGGTTATATCTGGAAACACCATATATTTT
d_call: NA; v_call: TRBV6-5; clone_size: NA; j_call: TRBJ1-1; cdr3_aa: CASRELGGANTEAFF; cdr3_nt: TGTGCCAGCAGGGAGTTAGGGGGGGCGAACACTGAAGCTTTCTTT
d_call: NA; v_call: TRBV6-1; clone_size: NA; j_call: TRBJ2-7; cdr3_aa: CASSELQETQYF; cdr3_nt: TGTGCCAGCAGTGAATTGCAGGAAACCCAGTACTTC
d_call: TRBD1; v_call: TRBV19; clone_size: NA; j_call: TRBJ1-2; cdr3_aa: CASTSDRGYGYTF; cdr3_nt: TGTGCCAGTACCTCGGACAGGGGCTATGGCTACACCTTC
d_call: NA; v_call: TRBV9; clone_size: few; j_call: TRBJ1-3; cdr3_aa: CASSDPWNTIYF; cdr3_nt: TGTGCCAGCAGCGACCCTTGGAACACCATATATTTT
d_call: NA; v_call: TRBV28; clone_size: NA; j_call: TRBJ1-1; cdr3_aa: CASSLGGSGTLGNTEAFF; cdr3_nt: TGTGCCAGCAGTTTAGGGGGATCGGGGACCTTGGGGAACACTGAAGCTTTCTTT
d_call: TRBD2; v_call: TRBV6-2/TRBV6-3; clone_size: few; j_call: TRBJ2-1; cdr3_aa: CASSHLAGVRNEQFF; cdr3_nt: TGTGCCAGCAGTCACCTAGCGGGGGTCAGGAATGAGCAGTTCTTC
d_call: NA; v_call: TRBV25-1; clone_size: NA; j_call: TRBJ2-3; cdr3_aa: CASSDSQGLADTQYF; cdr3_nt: TGTGCCAGCAGTGACTCCCAGGGTCTGGCAGATACGCAGTATTTT
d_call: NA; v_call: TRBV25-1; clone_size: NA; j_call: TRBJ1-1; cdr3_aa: CASSHIGGFEAFF; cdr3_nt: TGTGCCAGCAGCCACATTGGGGGGTTTGAAGCTTTCTTT
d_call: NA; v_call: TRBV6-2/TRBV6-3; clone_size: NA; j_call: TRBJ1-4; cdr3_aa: CASSYLRRTASGKLFF; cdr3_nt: TGTGCCAGCAGTTACCTACGGCGGACAGCGTCGGGAAAACTGTTTTTT
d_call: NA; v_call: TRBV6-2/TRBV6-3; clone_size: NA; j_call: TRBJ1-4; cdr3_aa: CASSQPQGTVEKLFF; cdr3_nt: TGTGCCAGCAGCCAGCCACAAGGGACGGTGGAAAAACTGTTTTTT
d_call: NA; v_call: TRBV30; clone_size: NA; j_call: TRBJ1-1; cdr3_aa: CAWSVQGLGTEAFF; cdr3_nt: TGTGCCTGGAGTGTGCAGGGATTGGGCACTGAAGCTTTCTTT
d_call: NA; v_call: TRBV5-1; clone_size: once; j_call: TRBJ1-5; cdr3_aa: CASSLWGGDQPQHF; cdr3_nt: TGCGCCAGCAGCCTCTGGGGGGGGGATCAGCCCCAGCATTTT
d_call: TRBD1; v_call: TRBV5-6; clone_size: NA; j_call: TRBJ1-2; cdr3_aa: CASSSGQGDYGYTF; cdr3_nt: TGTGCCAGCAGCTCGGGACAGGGCGACTATGGCTACACCTTC
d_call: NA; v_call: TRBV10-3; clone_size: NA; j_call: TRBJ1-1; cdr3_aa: CAISESIGVPEAFF; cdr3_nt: TGTGCCATCAGTGAGTCGATAGGGGTCCCTGAAGCTTTCTTT
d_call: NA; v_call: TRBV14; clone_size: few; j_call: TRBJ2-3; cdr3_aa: CASSPRGYTQYF; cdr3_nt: TGTGCCAGCAGCCCCAGAGGGTATACGCAGTATTTT
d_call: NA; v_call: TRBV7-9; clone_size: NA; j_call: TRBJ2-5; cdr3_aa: CASSSPTGETQYF; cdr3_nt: TGTGCCAGCAGCTCACCTACAGGGGAGACCCAGTACTTC
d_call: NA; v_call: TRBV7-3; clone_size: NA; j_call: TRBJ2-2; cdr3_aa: CASSYMQNTGELFF; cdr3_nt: TGTGCCAGCAGCTATATGCAGAACACCGGGGAGCTGTTTTTT
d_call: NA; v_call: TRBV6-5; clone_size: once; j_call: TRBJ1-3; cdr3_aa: CASSYRTSGNTIYF; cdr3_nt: TGTGCCAGCAGTTACAGGACCTCTGGAAACACCATATATTTT
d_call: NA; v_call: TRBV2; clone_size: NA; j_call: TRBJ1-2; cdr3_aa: CASRRQGSYTF; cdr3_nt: TGTGCCAGCAGACGGCAGGGCAGCTACACCTTC
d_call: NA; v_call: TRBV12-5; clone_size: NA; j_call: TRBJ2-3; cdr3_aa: CASGVRTDTQYF; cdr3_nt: TGTGCTAGTGGCGTCAGGACAGATACGCAGTATTTT
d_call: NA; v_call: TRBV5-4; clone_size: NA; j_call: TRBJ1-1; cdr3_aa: CASSWAGRPEAFF; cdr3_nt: TGTGCCAGCTCCTGGGCAGGGAGGCCTGAAGCTTTCTTT
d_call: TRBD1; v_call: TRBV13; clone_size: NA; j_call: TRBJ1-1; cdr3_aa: CASSSSGQRPEAFF; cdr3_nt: TGTGCCAGCAGCTCATCGGGACAGAGGCCTGAAGCTTTCTTT
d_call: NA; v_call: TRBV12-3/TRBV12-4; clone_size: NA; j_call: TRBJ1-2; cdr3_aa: CASSLAGNGYTF; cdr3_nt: TGTGCCAGCAGTTTAGCCGGGAATGGCTACACCTTC
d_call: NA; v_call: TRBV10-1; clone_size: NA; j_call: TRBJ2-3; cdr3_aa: CATYLTWARPDTQYF; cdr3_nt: TGCGCCACCTATTTAACCTGGGCCCGCCCGGATACGCAGTATTTT
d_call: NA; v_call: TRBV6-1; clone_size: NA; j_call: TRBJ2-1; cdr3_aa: CASSEEGSSYNEQFF; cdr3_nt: TGTGCCAGCAGTGAAGAGGGCAGTAGCTACAATGAGCAGTTCTTC
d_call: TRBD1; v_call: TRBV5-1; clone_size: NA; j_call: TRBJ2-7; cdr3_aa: CANNRGSYEQYF; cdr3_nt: TGCGCCAATAACAGGGGGTCCTACGAGCAGTACTTC
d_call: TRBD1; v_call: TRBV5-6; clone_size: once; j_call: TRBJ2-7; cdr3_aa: CASSTGQGAYEQYF; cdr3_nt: TGTGCCAGCAGCACCGGACAGGGGGCCTACGAGCAGTACTTC
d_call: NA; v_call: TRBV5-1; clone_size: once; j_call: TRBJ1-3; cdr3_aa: CASSEGSSGNTIYF; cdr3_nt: TGCGCCAGCAGCGAAGGGAGCTCTGGAAACACCATATATTTT
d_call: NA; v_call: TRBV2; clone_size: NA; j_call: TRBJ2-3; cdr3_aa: CASSLVDTQYF; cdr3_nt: TGTGCCAGCAGCCTAGTGGATACGCAGTATTTT
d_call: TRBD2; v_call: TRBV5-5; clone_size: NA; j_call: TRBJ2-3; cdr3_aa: CASSSLAGRTSTDTQYF; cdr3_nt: TGTGCCAGCAGCTCGCTAGCGGGGAGAACTAGCACAGATACGCAGTATTTT
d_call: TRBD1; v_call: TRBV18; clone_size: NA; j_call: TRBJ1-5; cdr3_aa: CASSPTDREAPQHF; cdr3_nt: TGTGCCAGCTCACCTACCGACAGGGAGGCGCCCCAGCATTTT
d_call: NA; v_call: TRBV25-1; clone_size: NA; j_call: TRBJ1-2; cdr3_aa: CASSDSRYGYTF; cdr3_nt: TGTGCCAGCAGCGACAGCCGCTATGGCTACACCTTC
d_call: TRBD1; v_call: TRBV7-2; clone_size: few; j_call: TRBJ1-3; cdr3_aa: CASSPDRGEGGNTIYF; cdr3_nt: TGTGCCAGCAGCCCCGACAGGGGAGAGGGAGGAAACACCATATATTTT
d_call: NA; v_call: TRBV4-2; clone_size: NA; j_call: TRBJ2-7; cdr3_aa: CASTPGPETYEQYF; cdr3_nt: TGTGCCAGCACCCCGGGGCCCGAGACCTACGAGCAGTACTTC
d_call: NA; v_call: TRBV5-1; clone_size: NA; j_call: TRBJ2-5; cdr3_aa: CASSGGQGQETQYF; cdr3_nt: TGCGCCAGCAGCGGGGGGCAGGGCCAAGAGACCCAGTACTTC
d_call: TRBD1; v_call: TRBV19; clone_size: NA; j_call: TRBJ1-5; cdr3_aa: CASNTGGSNQPQHF; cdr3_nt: TGTGCCAGCAACACAGGGGGCAGCAATCAGCCCCAGCATTTT
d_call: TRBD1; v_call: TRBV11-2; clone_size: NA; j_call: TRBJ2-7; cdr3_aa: CASSLTGTYEQYF; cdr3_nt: TGTGCCAGCAGTCTGACAGGGACCTACGAGCAGTACTTC
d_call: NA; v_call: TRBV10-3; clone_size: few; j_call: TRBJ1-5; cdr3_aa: CAISPGQPQAQPQHF; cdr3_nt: TGTGCCATCTCCCCAGGGCAGCCTCAGGCGCAGCCCCAGCATTTT
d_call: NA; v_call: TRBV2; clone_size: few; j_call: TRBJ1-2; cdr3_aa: CAASGRTAINYGYTF; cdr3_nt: TGTGCCGCGAGCGGTAGGACAGCGATTAACTATGGCTACACCTTC
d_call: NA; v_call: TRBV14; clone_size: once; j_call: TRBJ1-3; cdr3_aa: CASSLGNTIYF; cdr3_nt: TGTGCCAGCAGCCTAGGAAACACCATATATTTT
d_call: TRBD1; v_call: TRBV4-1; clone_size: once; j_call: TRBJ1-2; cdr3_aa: CASSQSGTGSSGYTF; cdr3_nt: TGCGCCAGCAGCCAGTCTGGGACAGGGTCTTCTGGCTACACCTTC
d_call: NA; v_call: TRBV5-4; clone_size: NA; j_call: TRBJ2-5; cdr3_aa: CASSLGQYQETQYF; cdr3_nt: TGTGCCAGCAGCTTAGGACAGTACCAAGAGACCCAGTACTTC
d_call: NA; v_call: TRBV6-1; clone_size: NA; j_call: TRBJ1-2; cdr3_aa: CASSDKFQGSGGYTF; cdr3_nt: TGTGCCAGCAGTGACAAATTTCAGGGATCCGGTGGCTACACCTTC
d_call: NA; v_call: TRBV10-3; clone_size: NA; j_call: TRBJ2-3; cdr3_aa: CAISTYGPTSTDTQYF; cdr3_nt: TGTGCCATCAGTACATACGGCCCTACTAGCACAGATACGCAGTATTTT
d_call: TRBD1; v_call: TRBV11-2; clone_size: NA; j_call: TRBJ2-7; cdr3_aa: CASSLATGFYEQYF; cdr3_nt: TGTGCCAGCAGCTTAGCGACAGGGTTCTACGAGCAGTACTTC